The clone carrying this T cell receptor (beta chain) was detected a few times. The antigen remains unidentified. Each of the donors was a healthy bone marrow donor. This sample was included in a study of cytomegalovirus exposure and HLA in healthy donors. Study background: Early on, a data release was issued that held roughly 84 million unique TCRs from HLA-typed donors.

Use of 60 Vbeta and 13 Jbeta primers characterized the PCR. Method: immunoSEQ multiplex PCR; TCRdb's copy keeps in-frame clones and lacks some. The table records 90,000 or so clones, 70% to 85% of them present only once. The CDR3 is 16 residues long. Trimming cost V 5 bases and J 0 bases; bases outside gene matches: 6. Germline CDR1 MDHEN, CDR2 SYDVKM. Study findings and constraints: Later on, an analysis found that several of the most significant clusters appeared to be linked to common viral pathogens, which included parvovirus B19. Some V segments, including TRBV6-2 and TRBV6-3, were excluded as indistinguishable.

This sequence joins TRBV28 and TRBJ1-5; TRBD1 matches 8 bases. The TCR was taken from a man aged 50 or older in good health and CMV-seronegative. Specimen: PBMCs. CDR3 loop: CASSRDRRFSNQPQHF. The CDR3 DNA reads TGTGCCAGCAGTAGGGACAGGAGATTTAGCAATCAGCCCCAGCATTTT. Together with reference TRBV28 and TRBJ1-5, the CDR3 gives the full variable domain: DVKVTQSSRYLVKRTGEKVFLECVQDMDHENMFWYRQDPGLGLRLIYFSYDVKMKEKGDIPEGYSVSREKKERFSLILESASTNQTSMYLCASSRDRRFSNQPQHFGDGTRLSIL.